This T cell receptor (beta chain) was sequenced during a study of shared clonotypes between healthy human individuals. Note on this clone: No antigen is known for it.

Whole-study findings and limits: The study found lower generation probabilities in non-shared clonotypes than in those shared by all four donors.

This CDR3 is built from 16 residues. Unmatched junction bases numbered 9, after V lost 4 bases and J lost 4 bases. The germline CDR1 and CDR2 sequences are LNHNV and YYDKDF (reference sequence). This table comes from immunoSEQ multiplex PCR, and its TCRdb copy is limited to in-frame clones, with some not included. Of 1,100,000 or so clones in the sample, around three quarters were seen once. The chain recombines TRBV15 with TRBJ2-1; 8 bases fit TRBD2. Sequenced material: memory CD4+ T cells from PBMCs. Subset noted: CD45RA-negative fraction. This receptor was identified in a man between 18 and 29 years old in good health. Some clones in this sample may be carry-over from other donors' samples. CDR3 loop: CATSKTGTRAYNEQFF. The CDR3 nucleotides are TGTGCCACCAGCAAAACCGGGACTAGGGCATACAATGAGCAGTTCTTC. The full variable domain, in which reference TRBV15 and TRBJ2-1 provide the parts outside the CDR3, is DAMVIQNPRYQVTQFGKPVTLSCSQTLNHNVMYWYQQKSSQAPKLLFHYYDKDFNNEADTPDNFQSRRPNTSFCFLDIRSPGLGDTAMYLCATSKTGTRAYNEQFFGPGTRLTVL.